The 10 T cell receptor beta chains below were found in one sample sequenced in a study of human T cells and chemical hapten exposure. Time point here: patch test 1, 2 weeks after DPC sensitization. Treatment defined: therapeutic diphenylcyclopropenone sensitization with weekly scalp DPC. TCRdb processed the RACE reads anew with MiXCR; each CDR3 protein has one entry. The sample has some 120,000 distinct CDR3 sequences; 9% to 13% are singletons. The sample in question was whole blood, obtained in connection with sensitization to the hapten diphenylcyclopropenone (DPC). The receptor set was obtained from a woman aged 45 to 65 with alopecia areata. Some clones in this sample may be carry-over from other donors' samples.

CDR3 residues: CASTQNSYGYTF. CDR3 nucleotides: TGTGCCAGCACCCAGAATTCCTATGGCTACACCTTC. V usage is TRBV7-9 and J usage is TRBJ1-2; no definite D call. In germline, CDR1 is SEHNR, CDR2 FQNEAQ (reference sequence). The CDR3 has 12 amino acids. With 7 bases removed from V and 4 bases from J, the gap between germline ends came to 10 bases.

This clonotype was seen a handful of times. The genes are TRBV10-3 and TRBJ2-5, with D possibly TRBD2 on 5 matching bases. The CDR3 contains 14 residues. V was cut by 2 bases and J by 4 bases, with 11 bases left in between. Germline V gene data show CDR1 as ENHRY and CDR2 as SYGVKD. CDR3 nucleotide sequence: TGTGCCATCAGTGAGGACGGGGAATTAGAGACCCAGTACTTC. This gives the protein CAISEDGELETQYF.

This rearrangement joins TRBV9 to TRBJ2-5; D uncertain. This CDR3 region has 14 residues. Germline-derived CDR1 and CDR2 are SGDLS and YYNGEE. Trimming shortened V by 0 bases and J by 5 bases, and 11 bases separated the two germline ends. As DNA, the CDR3 is TGTGCCAGCAGCGTAGATGGATTGGGGGAGACCCAGTACTTC. It yields the protein CASSVDGLGETQYF.

The rearrangement joins TRBV6-2 or TRBV6-3 to TRBJ2-1; TRBD2 matches at 7 bases. Looked up from germline, CDR1 is MNHEY and CDR2 is SVGEGT. J gave up 3 bases and V 5 bases, and 4 bases lay outside the gene matches. The CDR3 totals 14 residues. CDR3 sequence: CASSRAGDYNEQFF. CDR3 nucleotide sequence: TGTGCCAGCAGTCGGGCGGGGGACTACAATGAGCAGTTCTTC.

The chain is built from TRBV20-1 and TRBJ1-4; 8 bases fit TRBD1. The CDR3 sequence is 17 residues long. V gave up 0 bases and J gave up 7 bases; unmatched junction bases: 13. The V gene's germline CDR1 is DFQATT and CDR2 SNEGSKA (reference sequence). The CDR3 reads CSARDPIGDRGAEKLFF. The CDR3 nucleotides read TGCAGTGCTAGAGATCCGATCGGAGACAGGGGAGCTGAAAAACTGTTTTTT.

This chain links TRBV9 with TRBJ2-3; 11 nucleotides align to TRBD2. The length of the CDR3 is 16 residues. With 0 bases clipped from V and 4 bases from J, the junction kept 4 bases outside the gene matches. Germline CDR1 SGDLS, CDR2 YYNGEE. The CDR3 region has the DNA TGTGCCAGCAGCGTAGGGGCTAGCGGGAGGTCAGATACGCAGTATTTT. The encoded protein is CASSVGASGRSDTQYF.

This clonotype has just a few counts. Here the CDR3 reads CASSSARLGSRDTEAFF. CDR3 in DNA: TGTGCCAGCAGCTCTGCTCGGCTCGGCAGTCGGGACACTGAAGCTTTCTTT. V is TRBV7-9 and J is TRBJ1-1; D remains ambiguous. This CDR3 contains 17 residues. CDR1 and CDR2 (germline): SEHNR, FQNEAQ (reference sequence). With 4 bases removed from V and 3 bases from J, the gap between germline ends came to 21 bases.

Ten or more counts support this clonotype. The chain links TRBV6-5 to TRBJ2-3; tentative D call: TRBD2 (5 bases). V lost 2 bases and J lost 0, with 18 bases in between. The length of the CDR3 is 18 residues. The germline V gene has CDR1 MNHEY and CDR2 SVGAGI. The CDR3 loop is CASSYVVGEGSSTDTQYF. The DNA of the CDR3 is TGTGCCAGCAGTTACGTCGTCGGGGAAGGAAGTAGCACAGATACGCAGTATTTT.

The genes are TRBV7-8 and TRBJ1-1, with D uncertain. The CDR3 runs to 13 residues. V was cut by 11 bases and J by 2 bases, with 15 bases left in between. Germline V gives CDR1 SGHVS, CDR2 FQNEAQ. CDR3 in DNA: TGTGCCTCCAGGTTGGGGTCTAACACTGAAGCTTTCTTT. It yields the protein CASRLGSNTEAFF. Supplemented by reference TRBV7-8 and TRBJ1-1, the full variable domain reads GAGVSQSPRYKVAKRGQDVALRCDPISGHVSLFWYQQALGQGPEFLTYFQNEAQLDKSGLPSDRFFAERPEGSVSTLKIQRTQQEDSAVYLCASRLGSNTEAFFGQGTRLTVV.

This clonotype was counted between two and nine times. The rearrangement uses TRBV20-1 and TRBJ1-3, with D possibly TRBD1 on 6 matching bases. With 5 bases removed from V and 4 bases from J, the gap between germline ends came to 9 bases. Germline CDR1 and CDR2: DFQATT and SNEGSKA (reference sequence). The CDR3 runs to 12 residues. The CDR3 nucleotides are TGCAGTGCTCCGGACAGCGGAAACACCATATATTTT. Amino acid sequence: CSAPDSGNTIYF.